This entry describes one T cell receptor beta chain. These data come from a study of CD8+ T cells in alopecia areata. Following RNA extraction, reverse transcription yielded cDNA that acted as the sequencing template. Profiled with immunoSEQ multiplex PCR; TCRdb holds only in-frame clones, not every one. The sample lists about 110,000 clones; 55% to 60% were seen once. This CDR3 has 16 amino acids. The rearrangement joins TRBV21-1 to TRBJ2-4. TRBV21-1 is a pseudogene locus. This receptor was identified in a human donor with alopecia areata. What was sequenced was NKG2D-low CD8+ T cells sorted from blood. CDR3 amino acids: CASSKGPEFVRNIQYF. As DNA, the CDR3 is TGTGCCAGCAGCAAAGGACCAGAATTCGTTCGAAACATTCAGTACTTC.